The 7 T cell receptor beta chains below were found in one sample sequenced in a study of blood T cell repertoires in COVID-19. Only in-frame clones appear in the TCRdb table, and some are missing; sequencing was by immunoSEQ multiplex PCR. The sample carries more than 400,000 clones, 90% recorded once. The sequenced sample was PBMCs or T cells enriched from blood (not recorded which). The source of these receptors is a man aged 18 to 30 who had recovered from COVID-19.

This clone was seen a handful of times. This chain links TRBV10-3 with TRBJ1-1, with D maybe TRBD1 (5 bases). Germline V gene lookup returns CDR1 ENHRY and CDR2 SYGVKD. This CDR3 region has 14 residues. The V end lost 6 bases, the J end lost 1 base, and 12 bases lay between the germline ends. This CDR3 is CAISSGLTNTEAFF. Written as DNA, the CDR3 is TGTGCCATCAGCTCAGGGTTGACGAACACTGAAGCTTTCTTT.

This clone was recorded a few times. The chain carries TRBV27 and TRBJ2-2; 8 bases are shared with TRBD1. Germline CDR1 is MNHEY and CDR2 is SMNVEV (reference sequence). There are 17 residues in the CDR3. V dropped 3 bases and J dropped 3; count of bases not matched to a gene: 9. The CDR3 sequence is CASSLVGDRGYTGELFF. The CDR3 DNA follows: TGTGCCAGCAGTTTGGTGGGTGACAGGGGCTACACCGGGGAGCTGTTTTTT.

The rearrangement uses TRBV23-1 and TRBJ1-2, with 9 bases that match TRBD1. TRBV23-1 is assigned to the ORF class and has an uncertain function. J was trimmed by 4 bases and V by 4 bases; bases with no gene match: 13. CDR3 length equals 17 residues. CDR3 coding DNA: TGCGCCAGCAGTCTTCCGGGACAGGGAGTGAGAATCTATGGCTACACCTTC. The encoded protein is CASSLPGQGVRIYGYTF.

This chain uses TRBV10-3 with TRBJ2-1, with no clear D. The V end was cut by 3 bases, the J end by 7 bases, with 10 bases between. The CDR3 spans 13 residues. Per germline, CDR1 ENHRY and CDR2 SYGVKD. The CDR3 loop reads CAISDPSGNEQFF. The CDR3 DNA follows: TGTGCCATCAGTGACCCTAGTGGGAATGAGCAGTTCTTC.

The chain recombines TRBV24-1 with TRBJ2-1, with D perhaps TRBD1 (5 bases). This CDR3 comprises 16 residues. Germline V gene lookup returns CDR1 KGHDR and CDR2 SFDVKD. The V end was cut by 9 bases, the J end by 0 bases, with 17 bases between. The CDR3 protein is CATSPRRQNSYNEQFF. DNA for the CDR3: TGTGCCACCTCTCCAAGGAGACAGAACTCCTACAATGAGCAGTTCTTC.

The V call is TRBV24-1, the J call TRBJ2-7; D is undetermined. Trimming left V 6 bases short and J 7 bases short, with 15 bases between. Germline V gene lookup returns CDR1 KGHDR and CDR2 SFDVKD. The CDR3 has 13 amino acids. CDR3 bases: TGTGCCACCAGTTCGGCGCCAGAGGAAGAGCAGTACTTC. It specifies CATSSAPEEEQYF.

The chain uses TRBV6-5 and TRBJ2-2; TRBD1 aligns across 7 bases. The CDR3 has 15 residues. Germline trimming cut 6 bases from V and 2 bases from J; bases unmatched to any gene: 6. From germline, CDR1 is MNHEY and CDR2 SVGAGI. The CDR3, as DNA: TGTGCCAGCAGCGCCAGGACAGGAAACACCGGGGAGCTGTTTTTT. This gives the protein CASSARTGNTGELFF.